Shown below are 4 T cell receptor beta chains from a single sample sequenced in a study of OX40 agonist ivuxolimab in advanced cancers. Sequenced by immunoSEQ multiplex PCR; TCRdb stores in-frame clones only, minus some. In the table there are about 47,000 clones, 75% to 90% of which are singletons. The sequencing here drew on CD4+ or CD8+ T cells sorted from blood, taken in a trial of the OX40 agonist ivuxolimab. All receptors derive from an adult with an advanced solid tumor such as melanoma, head and neck, liver or kidney cancer.

The chain couples TRBV2 to TRBJ2-7, with 10 nucleotides matching TRBD1. CDR1 is SNHLY, CDR2 FYNNEI, per germline. Trimming removed 6 bases from V and 6 bases from J; junction bases left unmatched: 11. The CDR3 spans 15 residues. CDR3 protein: CASRTPGQGTTEQYF. For the CDR3, the DNA is TGTGCCAGCAGGACGCCGGGACAGGGGACGACCGAGCAGTACTTC. Filled out from reference TRBV2 and TRBJ2-7, the complete variable domain reads EPEVTQTPSHQVTQMGQEVILRCVPISNHLYFYWYRQILGQKVEFLVSFYNNEISEKSEIFDDQFSVERPDGSNFTLKIRSTKLEDSAMYFCASRTPGQGTTEQYFGPGTRLTVT.

DNA of the CDR3: TGCGCCAGCAGGCTGTACAGTAACTTAGATAATTCACCCCTCCACTTT. This translates into CASRLYSNLDNSPLHF. This chain joins TRBV4-3 and TRBJ1-6, with D hard to call. The V and J ends lost 6 bases and 5 bases respectively, with 17 bases between them. The CDR3 has 16 residues. Germline CDR1 and CDR2: LGHNA and YSLEER.

The chain recombines TRBV5-1 with TRBJ1-1; possible D gene TRBD1, 5 bases. V gave up 0 bases and J gave up 1 base, with 7 bases separating them. This CDR3 spans 14 amino acids. CDR1 is SGHRS and CDR2 is YFSETQ in the germline V gene. The CDR3 nucleotides read TGCGCCAGCAGCTTGGAGGGGAGGAACACTGAAGCTTTCTTT. Its translation is CASSLEGRNTEAFF.

J is TRBJ1-1 and V is TRBV18; weak D call: TRBD1 (6 bases). The V end was cut by 7 bases, the J end by 2 bases, with 11 bases between. This CDR3 region has 13 residues. Germline V gene data show CDR1 as KGHSH and CDR2 as LQKENI. The CDR3, as DNA: TGTGCCAGCTACGGACAGTTTAACACTGAAGCTTTCTTT. Amino acid sequence: CASYGQFNTEAFF.